Below, 30 T cell receptor beta chains from the same sample are listed, as sequenced in a study of blood T cell repertoires in COVID-19. Generated by immunoSEQ multiplex PCR, the TCRdb table keeps only in-frame clones and is missing some. The table shows around 97,000 clones, with just under 90% occurring only once. The sample consisted of peripheral blood. These receptors originate from a human donor in a cohort sampled during active COVID-19.

The chain links TRBV4-2 to TRBJ2-1, with D perhaps TRBD2 (5 bases). This CDR3 contains 12 residues. Per the germline V gene, CDR1 is LGHNA and CDR2 is YNFKEQ. Trimming pared 1 base from V and 14 bases from J, leaving 12 bases between. Here the CDR3 DNA reads TGTGCCAGCAGCCAAGTGGGAGCACCCGAGTTCTTC. Amino acid sequence: CASSQVGAPEFF.

This clone was observed a few times. This rearrangement joins TRBV6-2 or TRBV6-3 to TRBJ1-1; D not certain. Trimming removed 5 bases at V and 1 base at J, with 14 bases between. CDR1 MNHEY and CDR2 SVGEGT come from the germline V gene. This CDR3 is built from 15 residues. The CDR3 DNA follows: TGTGCCAGCAGTGGTAGCCACACCCGGAACACTGAAGCTTTCTTT. This translates into CASSGSHTRNTEAFF.

The chain couples TRBV14 to TRBJ1-6, with D unclear. This CDR3 comprises 16 residues. V lost 0 bases to trimming and J lost 0 bases, with 6 bases between them. Germline V CDR1 and CDR2: SGHDN, FVKESK. The CDR3 DNA reads TGTGCCAGCAGCCAAGAACTGAGCTCCTATAATTCACCCCTCCACTTT. Translated: CASSQELSSYNSPLHF.

J is TRBJ2-1 and V is TRBV2; a possible D gene is TRBD2 (5 bases). The CDR3 has 15 residues. V lost 5 bases to trimming and J lost 9 bases, with 20 bases between them. CDR1 is SNHLY, CDR2 FYNNEI, per germline. The CDR3 spells CASSPQAVSRGEQFF. In nucleotides, the CDR3 is TGTGCCAGCAGTCCCCAAGCGGTCAGTCGGGGTGAGCAGTTCTTC.

CDR3 DNA sequence: TGTGCCAGCAGCCCCCCGGGACAGGGGGTGAATGGCTACACCTTC. Protein: CASSPPGQGVNGYTF. The chain employs TRBV7-8 and TRBJ1-2; 11 bases fit TRBD1. The V segment lost 5 bases and the J segment 6 bases; nucleotides outside the gene matches: 8. Germline lookup yields CDR1 SGHVS and CDR2 FQNEAQ. The CDR3 sequence is 15 residues long.

The chain has TRBV5-1 and TRBJ2-5, with D possibly being TRBD1 (5 bases). The length of the CDR3 is 13 residues. V was cut by 4 bases and J by 1 base, with 8 bases left in between. Germline assignment: CDR1 SGHRS and CDR2 YFSETQ. This chain's CDR3 is CASSGAAQETQYF. Here the CDR3 DNA reads TGCGCCAGCAGCGGGGCGGCCCAAGAGACCCAGTACTTC.

The chain combines TRBV27 with TRBJ2-2, with TRBD2 as a possible D gene (5 bases). Germline CDR1 reads MNHEY; CDR2 reads SMNVEV (reference sequence). V was cut by 3 bases and J by 6 bases, with 8 bases left in between. The CDR3 is 13 amino acids. For the CDR3, the DNA is TGTGCCAGCAGTTTGAGTAGCGCCGGGGAGCTGTTTTTT. Amino acid sequence: CASSLSSAGELFF.

The chain carries TRBV28 and TRBJ1-6, with D possibly TRBD1 on 6 matching bases. Trimming cost V 2 bases and J 9 bases, with 11 bases left between them. This CDR3 region has 14 residues. Germline V gene data show CDR1 as MDHEN and CDR2 as SYDVKM. As DNA, the CDR3 is TGTGCCAGCAGTTTACGACAGGTGGTTTCACCCCTCCACTTT. It yields the protein CASSLRQVVSPLHF.

The J gene is TRBJ2-6, the V gene TRBV20-1; 10 nucleotides match TRBD2. After removal of 3 bases from V and 0 bases from J, the junction contained 8 bases not matched to a gene. This CDR3 has 18 residues. Germline CDR1 reads DFQATT; CDR2 reads SNEGSKA (reference sequence). DNA for the CDR3: TGCAGTGCTAGTGCTAGCGGGGGCACTCGCTCTGGGGCCAACGTCCTGACTTTC. It encodes CSASASGGTRSGANVLTF.

The gene calls are TRBV5-1 and TRBJ2-5; 11 nucleotides agree with TRBD2. After removal of 3 bases from V and 1 base from J, the junction contained 2 bases not matched to a gene. Per the germline V gene, CDR1 is SGHRS and CDR2 is YFSETQ. The CDR3 length is 15 residues. CDR3 region: CASSSGTSGQETQYF. CDR3 nucleotide sequence: TGCGCCAGCAGCTCCGGGACTAGCGGCCAAGAGACCCAGTACTTC.

The chain has TRBV18 and TRBJ2-3, with D hard to call. Germline V CDR1 and CDR2: KGHSH, LQKENI. V lost 1 base and J lost 0, with 5 bases in between. The CDR3 is 14 residues long. The CDR3 DNA sequence: TGTGCCAGCTCACCACTCGAGAGCACAGATACGCAGTATTTT. Translated: CASSPLESTDTQYF.

This chain uses TRBV7-2 with TRBJ2-2; no firm D call. The CDR3 length is 13 residues. Trimming stripped 0 bases from V and 8 bases from J, with 7 bases between. Germline loops: CDR1 SGHTA, CDR2 FQGNSA. Here the CDR3 reads CASSLAAKGELFF. In DNA form, the CDR3 reads TGTGCCAGCAGCTTAGCGGCCAAAGGGGAGCTGTTTTTT.

This chain connects TRBV4-2 to TRBJ2-5; TRBD2 matches at 13 bases. CDR1 is LGHNA and CDR2 is YNFKEQ in the germline V gene. Germline trimming cut 5 bases from V and 5 bases from J; bases unmatched to any gene: 14. This CDR3 has 18 residues. CDR3 coding DNA: TGTGCCAGCAGCTCAGGGACTAGCGGGGCCGGCCGTGGGGAGACCCAGTACTTC. Residues: CASSSGTSGAGRGETQYF.

This clone was picked up one time. The CDR3 nucleotides read TGTGCCAGCAGCCGGAGGAGCGAGCAGTACTTC. Its translation: CASSRRSEQYF. This sequence joins TRBV3-1 (or the pseudogene TRBV3-2) and TRBJ2-7; D is possibly TRBD2 (5 bases). Germline CDR1 LGHDT, CDR2 YNNKEL (reference sequence). The CDR3 extends over 11 amino acids. Between the trimmed V and J ends, which lost 4 bases and 6 bases, there was a span of 7 bases.

CDR3 protein: CASSQLAGSNYEQYF. CDR3 DNA sequence: TGTGCCAGCAGCCAACTAGCGGGATCCAACTACGAGCAGTACTTC. The chain couples TRBV28 to TRBJ2-7; 10 bases align to TRBD2. Germline assignment: CDR1 MDHEN and CDR2 SYDVKM. The CDR3 runs 15 residues. The V and J ends lost 6 bases and 3 bases, in that order; junction bases with no gene match: 8.

The chain carries TRBV9 and TRBJ2-3; 10 bases are shared with TRBD2. The V gene's germline CDR1 is SGDLS and CDR2 YYNGEE. The CDR3 is 15 residues long. Unmatched junction bases numbered 2, after V lost 2 bases and J lost 2 bases. CDR3 region: CASSVSGGLTDTQYF. CDR3 nucleotide sequence: TGTGCCAGCAGCGTTAGCGGGGGGCTCACAGATACGCAGTATTTT.

The CDR3 reads CATSRDLGVYGYTF. The DNA of the CDR3 is TGTGCCACCAGCAGAGATCTGGGCGTCTATGGCTACACCTTC. The chain employs TRBV15 and TRBJ1-2; no clear D. This CDR3 is 14 amino acids long. CDR1 is LNHNV and CDR2 is YYDKDF in the germline V gene (reference sequence). The germline V and J ends were trimmed by 0 bases and 4 bases, with 9 bases remaining between them.

V usage is TRBV6-5 and J usage is TRBJ1-2; D not certain. This CDR3 comprises 13 residues. CDR1 and CDR2 from the germline V gene are MNHEY and SVGAGI. V lost 11 bases to trimming and J lost 0 bases, with 13 bases between them. The CDR3, as DNA: TGTGCCTCCAAGGAGGGAGCTAACTATGGCTACACCTTC. Encoded protein: CASKEGANYGYTF.

V is TRBV5-5 and J is TRBJ1-5, with D unresolved. Trimming removed 0 bases from V and 5 bases from J, with 6 bases in between. In germline, CDR1 is SGHKS, CDR2 YYEKEE (reference sequence). The CDR3 sequence is 13 residues long. CDR3: CASSLVTDQPQHF. For the CDR3, the DNA is TGTGCCAGCAGCTTGGTGACTGATCAGCCCCAGCATTTT.

The chain carries TRBV6-5 and TRBJ1-2, with D tentatively TRBD1 (5 bases). V shed 8 bases and J shed 0 bases, with 10 bases lying between them. Per the germline V gene, CDR1 is MNHEY and CDR2 is SVGAGI. The CDR3 totals 13 residues. This chain's CDR3 is CASSSTANYGYTF. Written as DNA, the CDR3 is TGTGCCAGCTCATCGACAGCTAACTATGGCTACACCTTC.

The gene calls are TRBV29-1 and TRBJ1-1; tentative D call: TRBD1 (5 bases). V shed 3 bases and J shed 5 bases, with 10 bases lying between them. Germline lookup yields CDR1 SQVTM and CDR2 ANQGSEA. The CDR3 covers 12 residues. The CDR3 sequence: CSVDGGWTEAFF. The CDR3 bases are TGCAGCGTTGACGGGGGTTGGACTGAAGCTTTCTTT. The whole variable domain, remainder taken from reference TRBV29-1 and TRBJ1-1, is SAVISQKPSRDICQRGTSLTIQCQVDSQVTMMFWYRQQPGQSLTLIATANQGSEATYESGFVIDKFPISRPNLTFSTLTVSNMSPEDSSIYLCSVDGGWTEAFFGQGTRLTVV.

The chain carries TRBV5-8 and TRBJ2-1; TRBD2 agrees at 8 bases. The CDR3 runs 16 residues. With 0 bases clipped from V and 8 bases from J, the junction kept 10 bases outside the gene matches. The V gene's germline CDR1 is SGHTS and CDR2 YDEGEE. CDR3 sequence (DNA): TGTGCCAGCAGCTTGGCCGGGACTAGTCAGTTTTATGAGCAGTTCTTC. It translates to CASSLAGTSQFYEQFF.

J is TRBJ2-5 and V is TRBV9, with a tentative D call TRBD1 (6 bases). Germline CDR1 SGDLS, CDR2 YYNGEE. This CDR3 is 13 amino acids long. Deletions cut 0 bases from V and 4 bases from J, with 7 bases between. This CDR3 is CASSVDRVETQYF. DNA of the CDR3: TGTGCCAGCAGCGTAGACAGGGTAGAGACCCAGTACTTC. Full variable domain (remainder filled in from reference TRBV9 and TRBJ2-5): DSGVTQTPKHLITATGQRVTLRCSPRSGDLSVYWYQQSLDQGLQFLIQYYNGEERAKGNILERFSAQQFPDLHSELNLSSLELGDSALYFCASSVDRVETQYFGPGTRLLVL.

For this clone: Different DNA sequences within this sample yield the same CDR3. The chain carries TRBV19 and TRBJ1-2; 9 bases fit TRBD1. Looked up from germline, CDR1 is LNHDA and CDR2 is SQIVND (reference sequence). This CDR3 comprises 14 residues. V shed 5 bases and J 8 bases; nucleotides not matched to a gene: 9. CDR3 in amino acids: CASSPPGQGEGYTF. The CDR3 DNA reads as TGTGCCAGTAGTCCCCCGGGACAGGGTGAAGGCTACACCTTC.

In its sample, this clone was seen a few times. This chain links TRBV7-8 with TRBJ2-2; possibly TRBD1 for D (6 bases). The V end lost 1 base, the J end lost 7 bases, and 13 bases lay between the germline ends. Germline V gene data show CDR1 as SGHVS and CDR2 as FQNEAQ. This CDR3 is 15 amino acids long. CDR3: CASSLGYRAGGELFF. The CDR3 region has the DNA TGTGCCAGCAGCTTAGGGTACAGGGCTGGCGGGGAGCTGTTTTTT.

The V call is TRBV6-2 or TRBV6-3, the J call TRBJ2-5, with 7 nucleotides matching TRBD2. Germline trimming cut 3 bases from V and 5 bases from J; bases unmatched to any gene: 9. Germline V gene data show CDR1 as MNHEY and CDR2 as SVGEGT. There are 15 residues in the CDR3. The chain's CDR3 is CASSYLAVAWETQYF. Written as DNA, the CDR3 is TGTGCCAGCAGTTATCTAGCGGTCGCGTGGGAGACCCAGTACTTC.

The table lists this clone with a count of one. The CDR3 region has the DNA TGTGCCAGCAGCGGATATGAGCCCGGACAGGGTGGCTATGGCTACACCTTC. Encoded protein: CASSGYEPGQGGYGYTF. This chain connects TRBV5-5 to TRBJ1-2, with 8 positions matching TRBD1. The ends lost 4 bases at V and 4 bases at J; junction bases unmatched: 15. Germline V CDR1 and CDR2: SGHKS, YYEKEE (reference sequence). There are 17 residues in the CDR3.

The CDR3 nucleotides read TGTGCCAGCAGCTTGACCGGGACTAGCGGGGGCAACCGCACAGATACGCAGTATTTT. This codes for CASSLTGTSGGNRTDTQYF. The chain is built from TRBV7-3 and TRBJ2-3, with 14 bases identical to TRBD2. The CDR3 totals 19 residues. Germline V gives CDR1 SGHTA, CDR2 FQGTGA. V lost 3 bases to trimming and J lost 1 base; unmatched junction nucleotides: 9.

This chain uses TRBV19 with TRBJ1-3, with 8 bases fitting TRBD1. After removal of 3 bases from V and 6 bases from J, the junction contained 4 bases not matched to a gene. CDR3 length: 14 amino acids. Germline V gene lookup returns CDR1 LNHDA and CDR2 SQIVND (reference sequence). The CDR3 reads CASSIAQGANTIYF. DNA for the CDR3: TGTGCCAGTAGTATCGCCCAGGGGGCAAACACCATATATTTT.

This clone was counted once. The rearrangement joins TRBV11-3 to TRBJ2-3; 10 nucleotides match TRBD2. Germline V gene data show CDR1 as SGHNT and CDR2 as YENEEA. The J segment lost 1 base and the V segment lost 3 bases, leaving 1 base of the junction unmatched. The length of the CDR3 is 15 residues. Here the CDR3 reads CASSLGTSGTDTQYF. The CDR3 nucleotides are TGTGCCAGCAGCTTGGGGACTAGCGGCACAGATACGCAGTATTTT. The full variable domain, with the rest looked up from reference TRBV11-3 and TRBJ2-3, is EAGVVQSPRYKIIEKKQPVAFWCNPISGHNTLYWYLQNLGQGPELLIRYENEEAVDDSQLPKDRFSAERLKGVDSTLKIQPAELGDSAVYLCASSLGTSGTDTQYFGPGTRLTVL.